A selection of T cell receptor beta chains follows, all from one sample in a study of cytomegalovirus exposure and HLA in healthy donors. Measured with immunoSEQ multiplex PCR; TCRdb has only the in-frame clones, and not every one. The sample has 150,000 to 200,000 clones, 85% seen once; the top ten hold 16%. Sequencing was done on a sample of PBMCs. These receptors originate from a man younger than 35 in good health and CMV-seropositive. The CDR3 runs from the conserved cysteine through the conserved F or W. A D gene is named only where the DNA matches it firmly. Rows may omit the clone size; those that give it use once, few, many or a size class.

>NA|TRBJ1-2|NA|TRBV6-5
TGTGCCGGCAGTTCCACAGGGTTGGGTGGCTACACCTTC
CAGSSTGLGGYTF
>NA|TRBJ2-7|NA|TRBV28
TGTGCCAGCAGTTTTACCGCGGGCGAAGGGATCTACGAGCAGTACTTC
CASSFTAGEGIYEQYF
>NA|TRBJ1-2|TRBD1|TRBV5-1
TGCGCCAGCAGCTCGGATGCTACAGGGGCAAGGTATGGCTACACCTTC
CASSSDATGARYGYTF
>once|TRBJ2-1|TRBD2|TRBV9
TGTGCCAGCAGCGTAGAAGTCGGGAGGGCCAATGAGCAGTTCTTC
CASSVEVGRANEQFF
>NA|TRBJ2-1|TRBD2|TRBV5-1
TGCGCCAGCAGCTTGGTTGGTAGCGGGGGTTACAATGAGCAGTTCTTC
CASSLVGSGGYNEQFF
>NA|TRBJ1-1|TRBD1|TRBV5-1
TGCGCCAGCAGTCGACAGGGAGAGGGCCAAACTGAAGCTTTCTTT
CASSRQGEGQTEAFF
>NA|TRBJ2-1|NA|TRBV28
TGTGCCAGCGAAGGGGACTCCTACAATGAGCAGTTCTTC
CASEGDSYNEQFF
>NA|TRBJ2-7|NA|TRBV5-5
TGTGCCAGCAGTTCGACCGACACCGCTTACGAGCAGTACTTC
CASSSTDTAYEQYF
>NA|TRBJ2-3|TRBD2|TRBV7-3
TGTGCCAGCAGCCCCTCCAGACTAGCGGGGGGAGACACGCAGTATTTT
CASSPSRLAGGDTQYF
>NA|TRBJ2-1|TRBD1|TRBV9
TGTGCCAGCAGCGAGGGACAGGGACACAATGAGCAGTTCTTC
CASSEGQGHNEQFF
>NA|TRBJ1-4|NA|TRBV28
TGTGCCACTCGGGGGTTCGGTGATGAAAAACTGTTTTTT
CATRGFGDEKLFF
>once|TRBJ2-7|NA|TRBV28
TGTGCCAGCATAAGGTCACAGGGTATTAACTACGAGCAGTACTTC
CASIRSQGINYEQYF
>NA|TRBJ2-7|TRBD2|TRBV28
TGTGCCAGCAGTTTACTCGCGGGGGGGGCCACAGGGGATGGCTACGAGCAGTACTTC
CASSLLAGGATGDGYEQYF
>NA|TRBJ2-2|NA|TRBV9
TGTGCCAGCAGCGGGAGGGGGGGAGCGGACACCGGGGAGCTGTTTTTT
CASSGRGGADTGELFF
>NA|TRBJ2-5|TRBD1|TRBV10-1
TGCGCCAGCATTTTCCACGGGGGGACAGGGGGCAGGGAGACCCAGTACTTC
CASIFHGGTGGRETQYF
>NA|TRBJ2-7|NA|TRBV9
TGTGCCAGCAGCCCTTCGGTCTCCGCCTGGACTATTCCTGAGCAGTACTTC
CASSPSVSAWTIPEQYF
>NA|TRBJ2-1|NA|TRBV6-6
TGTGCCAGCAAAGGGACACAATACAATGAGCAGTTCTTC
CASKGTQYNEQFF
>NA|TRBJ2-6|TRBD1|TRBV19
TGTGCCAGTAGGGGGACAGCCAACTCTGGGGCCAACGTCCTGACTTTC
CASRGTANSGANVLTF
>NA|TRBJ2-1|TRBD2|TRBV27
TGTGCCAGCAGTTTAATTGGGCGGGGGGGCTACAATGAGCAGTTCTTC
CASSLIGRGGYNEQFF
>NA|TRBJ1-4|TRBD1|TRBV10-1
TGCGCCAGCAGCCGGGACAGGGGGGAAAAACTGTTTTTT
CASSRDRGEKLFF
>NA|TRBJ2-6|NA|TRBV28
TGTGCCAGCAGGGCCGGGGGCTCTGGGGCCAACGTCCTGACTTTC
CASRAGGSGANVLTF
>NA|TRBJ2-7|NA|TRBV7-2
TGTGCCAGCAGCTTAGATCACGGCTCCTACGAGCAGTACTTC
CASSLDHGSYEQYF
>once|TRBJ2-1|NA|TRBV7-8
TGTGCCAGCAGCCCCCCGGGGGTGGCCTACAATGAGCAGTTCTTC
CASSPPGVAYNEQFF
>NA|TRBJ2-7|NA|TRBV5-6
TGTGCCAGCAGCTGGACCCGGGACAACCACGAGCAGTACTTC
CASSWTRDNHEQYF
>NA|TRBJ2-5|NA|TRBV5-1
TGCGCCAGCAGCTTGCCCAATGAAGAGACCCAGTACTTC
CASSLPNEETQYF
>NA|TRBJ2-1|TRBD2|TRBV10-1
TGCGCCAGCAGTCGGGACTACTACAATGAGCAGTTCTTC
CASSRDYYNEQFF
>NA|TRBJ2-1|NA|TRBV29-1
TGCAGCTTAAGACTAGGGGACTACAATGAGCAGTTCTTC
CSLRLGDYNEQFF
>NA|TRBJ1-5|NA|TRBV5-3
TGTGCCAGAAGCCCTCCCGAACAGGGCCCAAATCAGCCCCAGCATTTT
CARSPPEQGPNQPQHF
>NA|TRBJ1-4|TRBD1|TRBV27
TGTGCCAGCAGTTTTCAGGGGGCAGGGGAAAAACTGTTTTTT
CASSFQGAGEKLFF
>few|TRBJ1-6|TRBD1|TRBV6-5
TGTGCCAGCAGACCCTCACAGGGGGACAATTCACCCCTCCACTTT
CASRPSQGDNSPLHF
>NA|TRBJ1-4|NA|TRBV12-5
TGTGCTAGTGGTCTCTCCTTGACAGAAGCAACTAATGAAAAACTGTTTTTT
CASGLSLTEATNEKLFF
>NA|TRBJ2-7|TRBD2|TRBV28
TGTGCCAGCAGCCCGGGACTAGCGGGGGGCCGCGAACCTATCTCCTACGAGCAGTACTTC
CASSPGLAGGREPISYEQYF
>few|TRBJ2-7|TRBD1|TRBV5-1
TGCGCCAGCAGCAACAGGGGTGGGGAGCAGTACTTC
CASSNRGGEQYF
>NA|TRBJ2-7|TRBD2|TRBV7-2
TGTGCCAGCAGAAGCGGGAGGGGCTCCTACGAGCAGTACTTC
CASRSGRGSYEQYF
>NA|TRBJ2-7|TRBD2|TRBV29-1
TGCAGCGTTGCGACTAGCGGCTCCTACGAGCAGTACTTC
CSVATSGSYEQYF
>NA|TRBJ1-1|NA|TRBV30
TGTGCCTGGCTTTCGTCAGGGACTGAAGCTTTCTTT
CAWLSSGTEAFF
>NA|TRBJ2-1|NA|TRBV9
TGTGCCAGCAGCGCCGTCGGCCAGACTTTTTACAATGAGCAGTTCTTC
CASSAVGQTFYNEQFF
>NA|TRBJ2-3|NA|TRBV7-3
TGTGCCAGCAGCTCCCCGGGCGAGGGAAGCACAGATACGCAGTATTTT
CASSSPGEGSTDTQYF
>NA|TRBJ2-7|TRBD1|TRBV4-2
TGTGCCAGCAGCCTCGGACAGGATACATCCTACGAGCAGTACTTC
CASSLGQDTSYEQYF
>NA|TRBJ2-3|NA|TRBV6-1
TGTGCCAGCAGCGCCTGGGGGGGCATTAAAGATACGCAGTATTTT
CASSAWGGIKDTQYF
>NA|TRBJ2-3|TRBD2|TRBV19
TGTGCCAGTAGTCCGACTAGCGGGGGGGATACGCAGTATTTT
CASSPTSGGDTQYF
>NA|TRBJ2-2|TRBD2|TRBV9
TGTGCCAGCAGCCCGGGACTAGCTCTGAACACCGGGGAGCTGTTTTTT
CASSPGLALNTGELFF
>NA|TRBJ2-5|NA|TRBV5-1
TGCGCCAGCAGCTTGACAGGGTTGTTGGGGGAGACCCAGTACTTC
CASSLTGLLGETQYF
>many|TRBJ2-1|NA|TRBV25-1
TGTGCCAGCAGCAGGGGCGGTTACAATGAGCAGTTCTTC
CASSRGGYNEQFF
>NA|TRBJ1-4|NA|TRBV6-5
TGTGCCAGCAGTTACGGGGCAGGGGAGAGAGAAAAACTGTTTTTT
CASSYGAGEREKLFF
>NA|TRBJ2-2|NA|TRBV11-3
TGTGCCAGCAGCTTAGACCCCCCCCAGGACTATTTTACCGGGGAGCTGTTTTTT
CASSLDPPQDYFTGELFF
>few|TRBJ1-5|NA|TRBV28
TGTGCCAGCAGCCCCAACGGGGTTCACAATCAGCCCCAGCATTTT
CASSPNGVHNQPQHF
>NA|TRBJ2-1|TRBD2|TRBV5-1
TGCGCCAGCAGGCAGCAACTAGCGGGGGACAATGAGCAGTTCTTC
CASRQQLAGDNEQFF
>NA|TRBJ1-1|NA|TRBV27
TGTGCCAGCAGTTTACGGCCAGGCACTGAAGCTTTCTTT
CASSLRPGTEAFF
>few|TRBJ1-2|NA|TRBV4-1
TGCGCCAGCAGCCAAGACCCCCTGGGCGGAGGATATGGCTACACCTTC
CASSQDPLGGGYGYTF